The 7 T cell receptor beta chains given below trace back to one sample, sequenced in a study of T cells after yellow fever vaccination. TCRdb called the 5' RACE reads again in MiXCR, with one record for every CDR3 protein. The data hold about 85,000 distinct CDR3 sequences, with about 14% observed a single time. This specimen consisted of CD8+ T cells not binding an NS4B(214-222) dextramer, sorted from PBMCs, obtained roughly 23 days after the first yellow fever vaccination. The source is a young man who received the YFV17D yellow fever vaccine.

The chain has TRBV7-9 and TRBJ2-7, with TRBD1 matching over 7 bases. Germline CDR1 reads SEHNR; CDR2 reads FQNEAQ (reference sequence). The trim removed 2 bases at V and 7 bases at J, leaving 5 bases unmatched. The CDR3 runs 13 residues. As DNA, the CDR3 is TGTGCCAGCAGCTTAACGACAGGGAATGAGCAGTACGTC. This translates into CASSLTTGNEQYV.

There are a few counts of this clonotype. In DNA, the CDR3 is TGTGCCAGCAATGCTGGCGGGGGGGTTAACAATGAGCAGTTCTTC. As protein: CASNAGGGVNNEQFF. This chain joins TRBV25-1 and TRBJ2-1; 9 bases fit TRBD2. The CDR3 contains 15 residues. Trimming cost V 7 bases and J 5 bases; bases outside gene matches: 9. The germline CDR1 and CDR2 sequences are MGHDK and SYGVNS.

This clonotype was observed a handful of times. The rearrangement links TRBV18 to TRBJ2-2, with 8 nucleotides matching TRBD1. Germline V gene data show CDR1 as KGHSH and CDR2 as LQKENI. This CDR3 spans 15 amino acids. Trimming took 2 bases from V and 7 from J; bases not matched to a gene: 6. Here the CDR3 reads CASSPTDRVHGELFF. The CDR3 DNA sequence: TGTGCCAGCTCACCAACGGACAGGGTGCACGGGGAGCTGTTTTTT.

This clonotype has a handful of counts. This chain links TRBV5-6 with TRBJ1-1, with a tentative D call TRBD1 (5 bases). V dropped 3 bases and J dropped 1 base, with 10 bases sitting between them. Germline V gene data show CDR1 as SGHDT and CDR2 as YYEEEE. The CDR3 extends over 14 amino acids. The CDR3, as DNA: TGTGCCAGCAGCTACCCGGACACGAACACTGAAGCTTTCTTT. Amino acids: CASSYPDTNTEAFF. Based on the CDR3 plus reference TRBV5-6 and TRBJ1-1, the full variable domain is DAGVTQSPTHLIKTRGQQVTLRCSPKSGHDTVSWYQQALGQGPQFIFQYYEEEERQRGNFPDRFSGHQFPNYSSELNVNALLLGDSALYLCASSYPDTNTEAFFGQGTRLTVV.

V usage is TRBV7-9 and J usage is TRBJ2-5, with a tentative D call TRBD1 (5 bases). The CDR3 covers 16 residues. V lost 0 bases, J lost 0 bases, and 11 bases lay in between. Looked up from germline, CDR1 is SEHNR and CDR2 is FQNEAQ (reference sequence). Here the CDR3 reads CASSLALGRDQETQYF. The CDR3 region has the DNA TGTGCCAGCAGCTTAGCGCTCGGCAGGGACCAAGAGACCCAGTACTTC. Using reference TRBV7-9 and TRBJ2-5 for the parts outside the CDR3, the full variable domain is DTGVSQNPRHKITKRGQNVTFRCDPISEHNRLYWYRQTLGQGPEFLTYFQNEAQLEKSRLLSDRFSAERPKGSFSTLEIQRTEQGDSAMYLCASSLALGRDQETQYFGPGTRLLVL.

This clonotype occurred a few times. The J gene is TRBJ2-3, the V gene TRBV27; TRBD2 matches 10 bases. V dropped 5 bases and J dropped 6; count of bases not matched to a gene: 11. The CDR3 is made up of 16 amino acids. Germline V CDR1 and CDR2: MNHEY, SMNVEV (reference sequence). The CDR3 here is CASSPLERGGVDTQYF. CDR3 in DNA: TGTGCCAGCAGTCCCCTCGAGCGGGGGGGCGTGGATACGCAGTATTTT.

The chain links TRBV7-9 to TRBJ2-7, with 8 positions matching TRBD1. The V gene's germline CDR1 is SEHNR and CDR2 FQNEAQ (reference sequence). The CDR3 spans 14 residues. Trimming removed 5 bases from V and 2 bases from J; junction bases left unmatched: 5. The chain's CDR3 is CASSPPDRAYEQYV. CDR3 sequence (DNA): TGTGCCAGCAGCCCGCCGGACAGGGCCTACGAGCAGTACGTC.